The 28 T cell receptor beta chains reported below all come from one sample, sequenced in a study of CD8+ T cells in alopecia areata. Extracted RNA was reverse transcribed into cDNA, the sequencing template. Assay used: immunoSEQ multiplex PCR; TCRdb lists only in-frame clones, some missing. The sample carries approximately 150,000 clones, 45% to 60% recorded once. The sample consisted of CD4+ T cells sorted from blood. The receptors here all came from a human donor in good health.

This clone was counted only a few times. The V call is TRBV29-1, the J call TRBJ2-2; weak D call: TRBD1 (5 bases). Trimming stripped 7 bases from V and 6 bases from J, with 15 bases between. CDR1 is SQVTM, CDR2 ANQGSEA, per germline. CDR3 size: 13 residues. CDR3 nucleotide sequence: TGCAGCGAAGAGTCAGGGTCTGCCGGGGAGCTGTTTTTT. Amino acids: CSEESGSAGELFF.

The chain joins TRBV25-1 to TRBJ1-2; D not resolved. CDR1 and CDR2 from the germline V gene are MGHDK and SYGVNS. V lost 6 bases and J 5 bases, leaving 10 bases between the germline ends. The CDR3 sequence is 12 residues long. CDR3 amino acids: CASSTESYGYTF. Here the CDR3 DNA reads TGTGCCAGCAGCACAGAGAGTTATGGCTACACCTTC.

The rearrangement uses TRBV4-1 and TRBJ2-7, with D unclear. The CDR3 runs 15 residues. The V end lost 1 base, the J end lost 5 bases, and 15 bases lay between the germline ends. Per the germline V gene, CDR1 is MGHRA and CDR2 is YSYEKL. The CDR3 DNA reads as TGCGCCAGCAGCCAAGGGCTACGAGGAAACAACGAGCAGTACTTC. Encoded protein: CASSQGLRGNNEQYF.

This clone was counted only a few times. The rearrangement links TRBV19 to TRBJ2-2; TRBD2 agrees at 7 bases. The CDR3 totals 13 residues. V was clipped by 7 bases and J by 5 bases; unmatched bases: 4. The germline V gene has CDR1 LNHDA and CDR2 SQIVND (reference sequence). The CDR3 loop is CASMREWTGELFF. The DNA for the CDR3 is TGTGCCAGTATGCGGGAGTGGACCGGGGAGCTGTTTTTT.

The chain employs TRBV6-5 and TRBJ2-1; D call uncertain. Germline lookup yields CDR1 MNHEY and CDR2 SVGAGI. This CDR3 comprises 15 residues. V was cut by 4 bases and J by 6 bases, with 16 bases left in between. The CDR3 sequence: CASSLSATPLNEQFF. CDR3 sequence (DNA): TGTGCCAGCAGTTTAAGCGCTACCCCCCTCAATGAGCAGTTCTTC.

The chain employs TRBV2 and TRBJ2-1, with 9 nucleotides matching TRBD1. J was trimmed by 5 bases and V by 7 bases; bases with no gene match: 12. Germline V CDR1 and CDR2: SNHLY, FYNNEI. CDR3 size: 16 residues. This CDR3 is CASTINRGPRDNEQFF. Written as DNA, the CDR3 is TGTGCCAGCACTATCAACAGGGGGCCCCGGGACAATGAGCAGTTCTTC.

This chain's CDR3 is CASSWGDTQYF. In nucleotides, the CDR3 is TGTGCCAGCAGTTGGGGGGATACGCAGTATTTT. The chain couples TRBV6-5 to TRBJ2-3; TRBD1 or TRBD2 may be the D gene (5 bases each). The CDR3 extends over 11 amino acids. V was pared by 4 bases and J by 6 bases, with 5 bases between. Germline values: CDR1 MNHEY, CDR2 SVGAGI.

The V gene is TRBV7-3, the J gene TRBJ1-2, with D maybe TRBD1 (5 bases). The V end lost 7 bases, the J end lost 4 bases, and 16 bases lay between the germline ends. This CDR3 has 14 amino acids. Germline V gene data show CDR1 as SGHTA and CDR2 as FQGTGA. DNA for the CDR3: TGTGCCAGCATATACCCCACGGGGCTCTATGGCTACACCTTC. It codes for CASIYPTGLYGYTF.

This clone was counted a few times. The genes are TRBV28 and TRBJ2-4, with D perhaps TRBD2 (6 bases). V was trimmed by 5 bases and J by 8 bases, leaving 19 bases between them. There are 15 residues in the CDR3. The germline V gene encodes CDR1 MDHEN and CDR2 SYDVKM. The CDR3 reads CASSTRLDLGDIQYF. The CDR3, as DNA: TGTGCCAGCAGTACCCGACTAGACCTAGGGGACATTCAGTACTTC.

This clone was recorded once. The genes are TRBV5-1 and TRBJ1-1, with D uncertain. CDR1 and CDR2 from the germline V gene are SGHRS and YFSETQ. V was cut by 0 bases and J by 2 bases, with 11 bases left in between. CDR3 length: 15 amino acids. CDR3 region: CASSLAKGANTEAFF. The CDR3 bases are TGCGCCAGCAGCTTGGCCAAGGGAGCCAACACTGAAGCTTTCTTT.

This clone came up a few times. The V gene is TRBV9, the J gene TRBJ1-2; D gene ambiguous. In germline, CDR1 is SGDLS, CDR2 YYNGEE. The CDR3 has 13 amino acids. V shed 0 bases and J shed 8 bases, with 11 bases lying between them. The CDR3 coding sequence is TGTGCCAGCAGCGTAGCGAAGGTATCCGGCTACACCTTC. Translated: CASSVAKVSGYTF.

This clone has more than one count but fewer than ten. This sequence joins TRBV11-2 and TRBJ2-1; weak D call: TRBD2 (5 bases). The CDR3 spans 16 residues. Germline-derived CDR1 and CDR2 are SGHAT and FQNNGV. The V and J ends lost 5 bases and 0 bases respectively, with 14 bases between them. The CDR3 protein is CASSIIQRSSYNEQFF. The CDR3 DNA is TGTGCCAGCAGCATTATCCAGCGGAGCTCCTACAATGAGCAGTTCTTC.

The gene calls are TRBV29-1 and TRBJ1-5, with D possibly TRBD1 on 5 matching bases. This CDR3 spans 14 amino acids. Per the germline V gene, CDR1 is SQVTM and CDR2 is ANQGSEA. V lost 6 bases, J lost 4 bases, and 16 bases lay in between. The CDR3 nucleotides read TGCAGCGTGGCCGAAAGGGGACCGAATCAGCCCCAGCATTTT. This encodes CSVAERGPNQPQHF. The full variable domain, in which reference TRBV29-1 and TRBJ1-5 provide the parts outside the CDR3, is SAVISQKPSRDICQRGTSLTIQCQVDSQVTMMFWYRQQPGQSLTLIATANQGSEATYESGFVIDKFPISRPNLTFSTLTVSNMSPEDSSIYLCSVAERGPNQPQHFGDGTRLSIL.

The chain is built from TRBV4-1 and TRBJ1-5; D remains unclear. The CDR3 spans 15 residues. Germline values: CDR1 MGHRA, CDR2 YSYEKL. V was trimmed by 1 base and J by 1 base, leaving 8 bases between them. The CDR3 DNA follows: TGCGCCAGCAGCCAAGTGGGAGAAAGCAATCAGCCCCAGCATTTT. Protein sequence: CASSQVGESNQPQHF.

V gene TRBV2 combines with J gene TRBJ1-1; D not certain. The CDR3 runs to 14 residues. With 8 bases removed from V and 6 bases from J, the gap between germline ends came to 19 bases. Per the germline V gene, CDR1 is SNHLY and CDR2 is FYNNEI. CDR3 residues: CASFPLSKRAEAFF. DNA for the CDR3: TGTGCCAGCTTTCCCCTTTCAAAGCGAGCTGAAGCTTTCTTT. Supplemented by reference TRBV2 and TRBJ1-1, the full variable domain reads EPEVTQTPSHQVTQMGQEVILRCVPISNHLYFYWYRQILGQKVEFLVSFYNNEISEKSEIFDDQFSVERPDGSNFTLKIRSTKLEDSAMYFCASFPLSKRAEAFFGQGTRLTVV.

This clone was seen only once. J is TRBJ1-4 and V is TRBV30; TRBD1 agrees at 10 bases. Germline V CDR1 and CDR2: GTSNPN, SVGIG (reference sequence). The length of the CDR3 is 16 residues. Losses at the gene ends were 0 bases for V and 3 bases for J; bases not matched to a gene: 4. The CDR3 is CAWSVGQGLPNEKLFF. For the CDR3, the DNA is TGTGCCTGGAGTGTGGGACAGGGGTTGCCTAATGAAAAACTGTTTTTT.

The chain is built from TRBV6-5 and TRBJ2-7; D remains unclear. Trimming pared 0 bases from V and 1 base from J, leaving 13 bases between. CDR3 size: 16 residues. Germline V gives CDR1 MNHEY, CDR2 SVGAGI. The CDR3 DNA sequence: TGTGCCAGCAGTTACTCGGTGGGTTCCTATTCCTACGAGCAGTACTTC. As protein: CASSYSVGSYSYEQYF.

The chain carries TRBV2 and TRBJ2-3; 8 positions match TRBD1. The germline V gene encodes CDR1 SNHLY and CDR2 FYNNEI. Trimming removed 4 bases from V and 1 base from J; junction bases left unmatched: 4. The CDR3 totals 15 residues. CDR3 protein: CASSGQGAGTDTQYF. The DNA for the CDR3 is TGTGCCAGCAGTGGTCAGGGGGCCGGCACAGATACGCAGTATTTT.

The chain is built from TRBV29-1 and TRBJ2-1; no clear D gene. The CDR3 is 13 amino acids. Germline assignment: CDR1 SQVTM and CDR2 ANQGSEA. The V gene lost 4 bases and the J gene lost 1 base, with 8 bases spanning the gap. The CDR3 DNA reads as TGCAGCGTTGCCAGCAAATCCTACAATGAGCAGTTCTTC. It translates to CSVASKSYNEQFF.

The V call is TRBV25-1, the J call TRBJ2-1; D unresolved. The ends were cut back, 1 base at V and 6 bases at J, with 4 bases in the middle. CDR1 and CDR2 (germline): MGHDK, SYGVNS. This CDR3 has 12 residues. The CDR3 is CASSEWVNEQFF. CDR3 DNA: TGTGCCAGCAGTGAATGGGTCAATGAGCAGTTCTTC.

A few counts support this clone. This sequence joins TRBV30 and TRBJ2-2; possibly TRBD1 or TRBD2 for D (6 bases each). Trimming pared 7 bases from V and 5 bases from J, leaving 20 bases between. The CDR3 totals 15 residues. The germline V gene has CDR1 GTSNPN and CDR2 SVGIG (reference sequence). In DNA, the CDR3 is TGTGCCTACCCATGGGGGGCAGGACCTACCGGGGAGCTGTTTTTT. Protein sequence: CAYPWGAGPTGELFF.

V usage is TRBV30 and J usage is TRBJ1-1; a weak D match, TRBD1 (5 bases). Trimming removed 5 bases from V and 4 bases from J, with 11 bases in between. Germline assignment: CDR1 GTSNPN and CDR2 SVGIG (reference sequence). The CDR3 sequence is 12 residues long. Written as DNA, the CDR3 is TGTGCCTGGGACAGTGGAGGCACTGAAGCTTTCTTT. As protein: CAWDSGGTEAFF.

This clone was picked up a small number of times. The V gene is TRBV5-1, the J gene TRBJ2-6; D call uncertain. Germline values: CDR1 SGHRS, CDR2 YFSETQ. CDR3 length equals 15 residues. Between the trimmed V and J ends, which lost 5 bases and 0 bases, there was a span of 9 bases. CDR3 loop: CASSVLISGANVLTF. The CDR3 region has the DNA TGCGCCAGCAGTGTACTAATCTCTGGGGCCAACGTCCTGACTTTC.

The rearrangement links TRBV29-1 to TRBJ1-1; no firm D call. Looked up from germline, CDR1 is SQVTM and CDR2 is ANQGSEA. The CDR3 extends over 14 amino acids. V shed 7 bases and J shed 0 bases, with 15 bases lying between them. In DNA form, the CDR3 reads TGCAGCGGGAAAAGGTTAGCTATGAACACTGAAGCTTTCTTT. It specifies CSGKRLAMNTEAFF. Full variable domain (remainder filled in from reference TRBV29-1 and TRBJ1-1): SAVISQKPSRDICQRGTSLTIQCQVDSQVTMMFWYRQQPGQSLTLIATANQGSEATYESGFVIDKFPISRPNLTFSTLTVSNMSPEDSSIYLCSGKRLAMNTEAFFGQGTRLTVV.

The chain links TRBV7-8 to TRBJ1-5; D remains ambiguous. The CDR3 has 13 amino acids. Trimming cost V 5 bases and J 6 bases, with 11 bases left between them. Germline values: CDR1 SGHVS, CDR2 FQNEAQ. The CDR3 loop reads CASSPHSGQPQHF. CDR3 in DNA: TGTGCCAGCAGCCCTCACTCAGGTCAGCCCCAGCATTTT.

This chain joins TRBV25-1 and TRBJ2-6; D unclear. CDR1 and CDR2 from the germline V gene are MGHDK and SYGVNS. Trimming removed 6 bases from V and 2 bases from J, with 5 bases in between. CDR3 length equals 13 residues. The CDR3 coding sequence is TGTGCCAGCAGGGGCACTGGGGCCAACGTCCTGACTTTC. It codes for CASRGTGANVLTF.

This clone has more than one count but fewer than ten. The CDR3 nucleotides are TGTGCCAGCAGTTACTCGGCAAAGGCAGATATAGGCGAGCAGTACTTC. It yields the protein CASSYSAKADIGEQYF. The chain links TRBV6-5 to TRBJ2-5; the D is unclear. The J call is in doubt because the DNA end fits TRBJ2-7 better. The CDR3 has 16 amino acids. Germline V gene sequence: CDR1 MNHEY, CDR2 SVGAGI.

The chain is built from TRBV9 and TRBJ2-1; no definite D call. Germline loops: CDR1 SGDLS, CDR2 YYNGEE. The ends were cut back, 0 bases at V and 9 bases at J, with 7 bases in the middle. The CDR3 runs 12 residues. CDR3 in amino acids: CASSVGGSEQFF. The CDR3 DNA is TGTGCCAGCAGCGTAGGAGGCAGTGAGCAGTTCTTC.